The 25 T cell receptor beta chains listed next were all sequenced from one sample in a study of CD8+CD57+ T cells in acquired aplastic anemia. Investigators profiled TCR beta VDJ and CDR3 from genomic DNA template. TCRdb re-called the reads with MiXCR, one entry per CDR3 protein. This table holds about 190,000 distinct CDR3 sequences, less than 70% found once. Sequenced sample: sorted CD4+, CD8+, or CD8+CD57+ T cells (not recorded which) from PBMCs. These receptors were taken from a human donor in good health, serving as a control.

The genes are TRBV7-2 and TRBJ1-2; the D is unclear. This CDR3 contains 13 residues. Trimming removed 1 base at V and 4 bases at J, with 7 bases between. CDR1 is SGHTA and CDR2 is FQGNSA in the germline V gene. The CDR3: CASSLGPSYGYTF. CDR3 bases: TGTGCCAGCAGCTTAGGCCCCAGCTATGGCTACACCTTC.

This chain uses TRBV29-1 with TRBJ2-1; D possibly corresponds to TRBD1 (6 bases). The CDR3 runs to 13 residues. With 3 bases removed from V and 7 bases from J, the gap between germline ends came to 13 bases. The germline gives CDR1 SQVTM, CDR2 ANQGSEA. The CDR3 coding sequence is TGCAGCGTTGAGGGTTCAGGGGCGAATGAGCAGTTCTTC. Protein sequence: CSVEGSGANEQFF.

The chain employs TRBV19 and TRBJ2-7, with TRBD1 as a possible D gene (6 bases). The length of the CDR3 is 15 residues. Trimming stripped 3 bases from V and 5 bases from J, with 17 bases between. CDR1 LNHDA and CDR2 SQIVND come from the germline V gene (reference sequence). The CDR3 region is CASSIDRWERNEQYF. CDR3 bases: TGTGCCAGTAGTATTGACAGGTGGGAGAGGAACGAGCAGTACTTC. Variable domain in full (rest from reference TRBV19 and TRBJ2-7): DGGITQSPKYLFRKEGQNVTLSCEQNLNHDAMYWYRQDPGQGLRLIYYSQIVNDFQKGDIAEGYSVSREKKESFPLTVTSAQKNPTAFYLCASSIDRWERNEQYFGPGTRLTVT.

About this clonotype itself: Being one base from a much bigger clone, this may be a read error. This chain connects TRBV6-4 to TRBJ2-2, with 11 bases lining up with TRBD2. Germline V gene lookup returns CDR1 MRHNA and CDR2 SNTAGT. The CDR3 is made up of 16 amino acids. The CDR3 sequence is CAGSVLAGANTGELFF. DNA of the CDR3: TGTGCCGGCAGCGTACTAGCGGGGGCCAACACCGGGGAGCTGTTTTTT.

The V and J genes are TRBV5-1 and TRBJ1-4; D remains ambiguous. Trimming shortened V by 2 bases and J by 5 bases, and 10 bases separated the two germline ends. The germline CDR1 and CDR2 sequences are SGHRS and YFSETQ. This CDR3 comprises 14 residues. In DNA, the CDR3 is TGCGCCAGCAGCTTCGAGGCGCCGAATGAAAAACTGTTTTTT. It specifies CASSFEAPNEKLFF. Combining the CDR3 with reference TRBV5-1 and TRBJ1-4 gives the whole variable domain KAGVTQTPRYLIKTRGQQVTLSCSPISGHRSVSWYQQTPGQGLQFLFEYFSETQRNKGNFPGRFSGRQFSNSRSEMNVSTLELGDSALYLCASSFEAPNEKLFFGSGTQLSVL.

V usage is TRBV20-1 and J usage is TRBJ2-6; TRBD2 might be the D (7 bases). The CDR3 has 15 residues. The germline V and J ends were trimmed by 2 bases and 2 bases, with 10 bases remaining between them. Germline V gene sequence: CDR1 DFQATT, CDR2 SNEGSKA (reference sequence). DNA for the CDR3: TGCAGTGCTAGACCCGGGGGGCCTGGGGCCAACGTCCTGACTTTC. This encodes CSARPGGPGANVLTF.

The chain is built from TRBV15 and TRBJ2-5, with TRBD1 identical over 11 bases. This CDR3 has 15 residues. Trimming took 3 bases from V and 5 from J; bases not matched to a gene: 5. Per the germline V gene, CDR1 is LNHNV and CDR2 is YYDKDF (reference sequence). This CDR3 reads CATSSGTGGGETQYF. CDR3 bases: TGTGCCACCAGCAGCGGGACAGGGGGAGGGGAGACCCAGTACTTC.

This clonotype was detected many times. Here the CDR3 DNA reads TGTGCCAGCAGCTTAGCGGGAATTGTCAGGGGCGCCGACGAGCAGTACTTC. This translates into CASSLAGIVRGADEQYF. The chain has TRBV11-2 and TRBJ2-7; a weak D match, TRBD1 (6 bases). Germline CDR1 reads SGHAT; CDR2 reads FQNNGV. The CDR3 spans 17 residues. Deletions cut 1 base from V and 5 bases from J, with 21 bases between. Full variable domain (missing parts from reference TRBV11-2 and TRBJ2-7): EAGVAQSPRYKIIEKRQSVAFWCNPISGHATLYWYQQILGQGPKLLIQFQNNGVVDDSQLPKDRFSAERLKGVDSTLKIQPAKLEDSAVYLCASSLAGIVRGADEQYFGPGTRLTVT.

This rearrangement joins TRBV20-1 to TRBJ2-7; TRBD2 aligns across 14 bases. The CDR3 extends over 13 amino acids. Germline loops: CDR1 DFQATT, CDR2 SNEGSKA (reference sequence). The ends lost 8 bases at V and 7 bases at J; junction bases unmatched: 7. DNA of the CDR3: TGCAGTATGACTAGCGGGGGGGTCGGGGAGCAGTACTTC. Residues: CSMTSGGVGEQYF.

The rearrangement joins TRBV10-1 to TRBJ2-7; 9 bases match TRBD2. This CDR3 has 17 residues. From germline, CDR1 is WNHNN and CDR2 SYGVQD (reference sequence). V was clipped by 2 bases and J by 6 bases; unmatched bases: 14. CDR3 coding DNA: TGCGCCAGCAGTGAGCTGGGGGAACTAGGCGGGGGGGGCGAGCAGTACTTC. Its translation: CASSELGELGGGGEQYF.

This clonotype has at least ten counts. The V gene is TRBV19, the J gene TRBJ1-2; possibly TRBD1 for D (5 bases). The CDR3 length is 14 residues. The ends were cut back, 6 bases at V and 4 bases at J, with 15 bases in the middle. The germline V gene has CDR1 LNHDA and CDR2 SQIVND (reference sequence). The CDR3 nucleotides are TGTGCCAGTAGGGGGCCGGACCGAGCCTATGGCTACACCTTC. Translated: CASRGPDRAYGYTF.

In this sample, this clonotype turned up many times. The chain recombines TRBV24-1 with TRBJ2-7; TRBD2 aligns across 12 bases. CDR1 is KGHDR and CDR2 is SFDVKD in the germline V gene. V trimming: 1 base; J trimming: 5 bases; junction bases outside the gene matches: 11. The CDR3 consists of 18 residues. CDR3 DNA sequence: TGTGCCACCAGTGATTTCCCTTGGACTAGCGGGACTCCTAACGAGCAGTACTTC. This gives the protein CATSDFPWTSGTPNEQYF.

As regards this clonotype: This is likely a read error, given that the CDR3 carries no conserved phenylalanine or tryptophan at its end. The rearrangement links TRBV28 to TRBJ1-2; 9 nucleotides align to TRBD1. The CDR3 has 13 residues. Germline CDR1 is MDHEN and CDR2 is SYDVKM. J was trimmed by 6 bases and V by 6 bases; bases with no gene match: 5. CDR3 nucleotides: TGTGCCAGCAGACAGGGACAGGGACATGGCTACACCTCC. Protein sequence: CASRQGQGHGYTS.

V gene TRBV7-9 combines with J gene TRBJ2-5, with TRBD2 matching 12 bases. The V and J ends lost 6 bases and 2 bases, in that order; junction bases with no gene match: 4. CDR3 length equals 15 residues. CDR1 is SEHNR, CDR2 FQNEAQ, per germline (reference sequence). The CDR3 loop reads CASRPTSGGQETQYF. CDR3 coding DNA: TGTGCCAGCAGACCGACTAGCGGGGGACAAGAGACCCAGTACTTC.

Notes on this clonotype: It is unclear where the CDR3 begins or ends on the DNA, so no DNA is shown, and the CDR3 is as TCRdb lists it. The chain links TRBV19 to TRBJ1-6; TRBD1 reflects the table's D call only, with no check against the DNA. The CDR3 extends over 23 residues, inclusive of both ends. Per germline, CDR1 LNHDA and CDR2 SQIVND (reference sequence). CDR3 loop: CASRGTAFYLCASRGTEHSPLHF.

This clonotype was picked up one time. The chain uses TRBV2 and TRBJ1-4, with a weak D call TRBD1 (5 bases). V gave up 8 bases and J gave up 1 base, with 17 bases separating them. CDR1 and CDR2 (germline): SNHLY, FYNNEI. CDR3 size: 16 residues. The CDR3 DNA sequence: TGTGCCAGCGAGGGGATTAAGGGTGGAACTAATGAAAAACTGTTTTTT. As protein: CASEGIKGGTNEKLFF.

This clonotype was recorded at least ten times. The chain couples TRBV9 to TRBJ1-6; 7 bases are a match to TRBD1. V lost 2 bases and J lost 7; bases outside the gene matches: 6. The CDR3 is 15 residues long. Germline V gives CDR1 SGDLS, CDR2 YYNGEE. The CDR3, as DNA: TGTGCCAGCAGCGTCGGGACAGAGAAGAATTCACCCCTCCACTTT. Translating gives CASSVGTEKNSPLHF. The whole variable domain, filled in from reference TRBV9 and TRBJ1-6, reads DSGVTQTPKHLITATGQRVTLRCSPRSGDLSVYWYQQSLDQGLQFLIQYYNGEERAKGNILERFSAQQFPDLHSELNLSSLELGDSALYFCASSVGTEKNSPLHFGNGTRLTVT.

CDR3 sequence: CASSANQGLNSPLHF. DNA of the CDR3: TGTGCCAGCAGCGCCAACCAGGGGCTTAATTCACCCCTCCACTTT. The V gene is TRBV9, the J gene TRBJ1-6, with D tentatively TRBD1 (6 bases). The CDR3 has 15 amino acids. Germline CDR1 SGDLS, CDR2 YYNGEE. Between the trimmed V and J ends, which lost 3 bases and 6 bases, there was a span of 13 bases.

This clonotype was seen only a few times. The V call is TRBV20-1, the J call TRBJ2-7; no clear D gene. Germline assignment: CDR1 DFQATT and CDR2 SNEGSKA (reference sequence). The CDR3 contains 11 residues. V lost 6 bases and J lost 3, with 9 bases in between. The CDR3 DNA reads TGCAGTGCGCATGCAATCTACGAGCAGTACTTC. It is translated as CSAHAIYEQYF.

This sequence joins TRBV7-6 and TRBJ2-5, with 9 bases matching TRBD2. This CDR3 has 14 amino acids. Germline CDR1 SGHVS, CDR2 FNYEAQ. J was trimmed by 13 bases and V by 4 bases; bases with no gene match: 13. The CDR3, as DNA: TGTGCCAGCAGCTCCCGAGGGCTAGCGGGGTCGCTGTACTTC. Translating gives CASSSRGLAGSLYF.

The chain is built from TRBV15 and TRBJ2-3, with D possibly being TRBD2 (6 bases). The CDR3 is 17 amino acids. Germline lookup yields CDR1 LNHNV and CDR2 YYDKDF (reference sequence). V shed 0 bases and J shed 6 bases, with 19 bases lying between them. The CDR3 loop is CATSRDRGGMTRDTQYF. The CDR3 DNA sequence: TGTGCCACCAGCAGAGATCGGGGCGGGATGACACGGGATACGCAGTATTTT.

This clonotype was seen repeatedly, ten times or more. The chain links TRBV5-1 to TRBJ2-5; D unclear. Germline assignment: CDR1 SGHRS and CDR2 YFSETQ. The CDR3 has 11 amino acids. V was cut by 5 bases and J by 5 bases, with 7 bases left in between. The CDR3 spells CASRVRETQYF. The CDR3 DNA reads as TGCGCCAGCAGAGTAAGGGAGACCCAGTACTTC.

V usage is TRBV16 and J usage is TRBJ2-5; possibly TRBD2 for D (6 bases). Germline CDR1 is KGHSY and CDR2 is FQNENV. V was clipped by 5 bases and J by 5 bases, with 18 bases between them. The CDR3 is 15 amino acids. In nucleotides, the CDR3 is TGTGCCAGCAGCAAAGGCCTGACTAGATCGGAGACCCAGTACTTC. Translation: CASSKGLTRSETQYF. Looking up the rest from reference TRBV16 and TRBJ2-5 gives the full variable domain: GEEVAQTPKHLVRGEGQKAKLYCAPIKGHSYVFWYQQVLKNEFKFLISFQNENVFDETGMPKERFSAKCLPNSPCSLEIQATKLEDSAVYFCASSKGLTRSETQYFGPGTRLLVL.

CDR3 in DNA: TGTGCCAGCAGCTTAGCGGGGACAGCCTCCACTGAAGCTTTCTTT. Protein product: CASSLAGTASTEAFF. The chain links TRBV11-1 to TRBJ1-1, with 7 bases aligning to TRBD1. Germline loops: CDR1 SGHAT, CDR2 FQDESV (reference sequence). The junction had 5 bases not matched to a gene; V was cut back by 0 bases and J by 4 bases. This CDR3 comprises 15 residues.

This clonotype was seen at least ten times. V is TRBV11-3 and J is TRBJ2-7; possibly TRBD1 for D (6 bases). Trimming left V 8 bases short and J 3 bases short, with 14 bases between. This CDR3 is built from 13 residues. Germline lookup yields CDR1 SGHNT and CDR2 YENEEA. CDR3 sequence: CASSKHRDYEQYF. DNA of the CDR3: TGTGCCAGCTCCAAACACAGGGACTACGAGCAGTACTTC.